These 8 T cell receptor beta chains originate from one sample sequenced in a study of T cell changes during pregnancy in multiple sclerosis. Here immunoSEQ multiplex PCR was the method, and the copy in TCRdb shows in-frame clones only, minus some. The repertoire holds 20,000 to 30,000 clones, with roughly 91% as singletons. The material sequenced was CD4+ T cells from peripheral blood mononuclear cells, taken in the first trimester of pregnancy. The receptors were gathered from a female donor in good health, enrolled as a control in a pregnancy study.

The chain links TRBV5-1 to TRBJ2-3; 11 nucleotides agree with TRBD2. Trimming cost V 0 bases and J 2 bases; bases outside gene matches: 5. The germline CDR1 and CDR2 sequences are SGHRS and YFSETQ. The CDR3 sequence is 17 residues long. CDR3 nucleotides: TGCGCCAGCAGCTTGGCGACTAGCGGGATTTCCACAGATACGCAGTATTTT. Its protein is CASSLATSGISTDTQYF.

The CDR3 region has the DNA TGCGCCAGCTCCCGGCCGGGACAGGGTACTGGTCTAGGCTCTGGGGCCAACGTCCTGACTTTC. Protein: CASSRPGQGTGLGSGANVLTF. The chain combines TRBV5-1 with TRBJ2-6, with 9 bases aligning to TRBD1. Trimming removed 7 bases from V and 0 bases from J; junction bases left unmatched: 20. The germline CDR1 and CDR2 sequences are SGHRS and YFSETQ. The CDR3 extends over 21 amino acids. Drawing the rest from reference TRBV5-1 and TRBJ2-6, the complete variable domain is KAGVTQTPRYLIKTRGQQVTLSCSPISGHRSVSWYQQTPGQGLQFLFEYFSETQRNKGNFPGRFSGRQFSNSRSEMNVSTLELGDSALYLCASSRPGQGTGLGSGANVLTFGAGSRLTVL.

The V call is TRBV7-6, the J call TRBJ2-1; D gene unclear. The CDR3 loop spans 14 amino acids. The germline V gene encodes CDR1 SGHVS and CDR2 FNYEAQ. Deletions cut 1 base from V and 5 bases from J, with 9 bases between. The DNA of the CDR3 is TGTGCCAGCAGCTTAGGCCAGTCTGACAATGAGCAGTTCTTC. This sequence encodes CASSLGQSDNEQFF.

This chain links TRBV12-5 with TRBJ1-4; no firm D call. Germline-derived CDR1 and CDR2 are LGHNT and FRNRAP. The CDR3 is made up of 16 amino acids. V lost 3 bases and J 2 bases, leaving 13 bases between the germline ends. In nucleotides, the CDR3 is TGTGCTAGTGGTTTCGGACGGAGGATCACTAATGAAAAACTGTTTTTT. Its protein product is CASGFGRRITNEKLFF.

V and J are TRBV9 and TRBJ2-1; TRBD2 aligns across 8 bases. In germline, CDR1 is SGDLS, CDR2 YYNGEE. This CDR3 contains 16 residues. V gave up 2 bases and J gave up 3 bases; unmatched junction bases: 7. The CDR3 protein is CASSVSTSGYYNEQFF. As DNA, the CDR3 is TGTGCCAGCAGCGTCAGCACTAGCGGTTACTACAATGAGCAGTTCTTC. The full variable domain, in which reference TRBV9 and TRBJ2-1 provide the parts outside the CDR3, is DSGVTQTPKHLITATGQRVTLRCSPRSGDLSVYWYQQSLDQGLQFLIQYYNGEERAKGNILERFSAQQFPDLHSELNLSSLELGDSALYFCASSVSTSGYYNEQFFGPGTRLTVL.

V gene TRBV5-1 combines with J gene TRBJ2-5; D unresolved. The CDR3 sequence is 11 residues long. Germline-derived CDR1 and CDR2 are SGHRS and YFSETQ. The V gene lost 5 bases and the J gene lost 2 bases, with 4 bases spanning the gap. The DNA for the CDR3 is TGCGCCAGCAGGTTACAAGAGACCCAGTACTTC. It is translated as CASRLQETQYF.

V usage is TRBV6-4 and J usage is TRBJ2-2; D gene unclear. With 3 bases removed from V and 1 base from J, the gap between germline ends came to 6 bases. Per the germline V gene, CDR1 is MRHNA and CDR2 is SNTAGT. The CDR3 extends over 14 amino acids. Here the CDR3 DNA reads TGTGCCAGCAGTGAAATACAGAACACCGGGGAGCTGTTTTTT. Its translation is CASSEIQNTGELFF.

The chain employs TRBV5-1 and TRBJ1-2; TRBD1 matches 8 bases. The CDR3 is made up of 16 amino acids. The V segment lost 0 bases and the J segment 5 bases; nucleotides outside the gene matches: 9. Germline V lookup: CDR1 SGHRS, CDR2 YFSETQ. CDR3 sequence (DNA): TGCGCCAGCAGCTTGGCCGGGGGACAGGAAAAGTATGGCTACACCTTC. Its translation: CASSLAGGQEKYGYTF.